This entry lists 6 T cell receptor beta chains sequenced from one sample in a study of post-analysis software for immune sequencing data. For these receptors, no antigen is known. Prepared libraries of TCR beta cDNA carried unique molecular identifiers. TCRdb redid the calling of the PCR reads with MiXCR, one entry per CDR3 protein. This sample has some 370,000 distinct CDR3 sequences; less than 40% occur once, and the top ten carry roughly 13%. General study results and limits: Patients showed TRBV5-6, TRBV5-1 and TRBV20-1 among 4 or 5 TRBV segments more frequent than in controls.

Sequenced: blood. The receptors derive from a girl aged 10 to 17 with multiple sclerosis.

The rearrangement joins TRBV5-1 to TRBJ2-1; D is uncertain. The V and J ends lost 2 bases and 4 bases respectively, with 16 bases between them. The length of the CDR3 is 16 residues. Germline loops: CDR1 SGHRS, CDR2 YFSETQ. Written as DNA, the CDR3 is TGCGCCAGCAGCTTTGATAACGCTGGGTTGTACAATGAGCAGTTCTTC. It yields the protein CASSFDNAGLYNEQFF.

V is TRBV12-3 or TRBV12-4 and J is TRBJ2-5; D remains unclear. With 2 bases removed from V and 4 bases from J, the gap between germline ends came to 5 bases. The CDR3 spans 12 residues. The CDR3 bases are TGTGCCAGCAGTTTAATTCGAGAGACCCAGTACTTC. It translates to CASSLIRETQYF.

In its sample, this clonotype was seen a few times. V usage is TRBV7-9 and J usage is TRBJ2-5; the match to TRBD2 covers 9 bases. The CDR3 spans 16 residues. V lost 2 bases to trimming and J lost 1 base; unmatched junction nucleotides: 5. Looked up from germline, CDR1 is SEHNR and CDR2 is FQNEAQ (reference sequence). The CDR3 DNA follows: TGTGCCAGCAGCTTAAAAGCGGGGGGAACCCAAGAGACCCAGTACTTC. As protein: CASSLKAGGTQETQYF.

The chain links TRBV24-1 to TRBJ2-4; D is uncertain. Germline V gene lookup returns CDR1 KGHDR and CDR2 SFDVKD. The CDR3 length is 15 residues. Trimming left V 7 bases short and J 1 base short, with 13 bases between. The CDR3 here is CATSSGQRAKNIQYF. The CDR3 DNA follows: TGTGCCACCAGCTCTGGGCAGAGGGCCAAAAACATTCAGTACTTC.

V usage is TRBV27 and J usage is TRBJ2-7; TRBD2 is a possible D gene (6 bases). This CDR3 region has 15 residues. V lost 3 bases to trimming and J lost 4 bases, with 16 bases between them. CDR1 and CDR2 (germline): MNHEY, SMNVEV (reference sequence). Written as DNA, the CDR3 is TGTGCCAGCAGTTTTCGACATGTCGGGGGTTACGAGCAGTACTTC. This gives the protein CASSFRHVGGYEQYF.

About this clonotype: A read error may explain this, as a much larger clone is one base away. CDR3: CASSLEGSNQPRHF. The DNA of the CDR3 is TGTGCCAGCAGCTTGGAGGGTAGCAATCAGCCCCGGCATTTT. V usage is TRBV5-5 and J usage is TRBJ1-5; unclear D gene. Germline values: CDR1 SGHKS, CDR2 YYEKEE (reference sequence). This CDR3 region has 14 residues.